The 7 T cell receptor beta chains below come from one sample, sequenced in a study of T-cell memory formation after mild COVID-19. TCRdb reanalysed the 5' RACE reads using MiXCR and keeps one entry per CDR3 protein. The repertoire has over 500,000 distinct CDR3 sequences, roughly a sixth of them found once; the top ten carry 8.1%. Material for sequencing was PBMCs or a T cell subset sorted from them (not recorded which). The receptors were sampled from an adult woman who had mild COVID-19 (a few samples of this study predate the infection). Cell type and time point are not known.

The CDR3 loop reads CSAPQVNTGELFF. CDR3 bases: TGCAGTGCCCCGCAAGTGAACACCGGGGAGCTGTTTTTT. This chain links TRBV20-1 with TRBJ2-2; D not resolved. Germline values: CDR1 DFQATT, CDR2 SNEGSKA (reference sequence). V was clipped by 6 bases and J by 1 base, with 9 bases between them. CDR3 length: 13 amino acids.

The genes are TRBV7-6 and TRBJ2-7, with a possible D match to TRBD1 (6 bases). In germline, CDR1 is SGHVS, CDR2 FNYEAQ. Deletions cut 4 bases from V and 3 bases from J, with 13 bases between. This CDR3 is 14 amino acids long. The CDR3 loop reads CASSSRTELYEQYF. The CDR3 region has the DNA TGTGCCAGCAGCTCCCGGACAGAGCTCTACGAGCAGTACTTC. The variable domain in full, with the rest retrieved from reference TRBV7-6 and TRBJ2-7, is GAGVSQSPRYKVTKRGQDVALRCDPISGHVSLYWYRQALGQGPEFLTYFNYEAQQDKSGLPNDRFSAERPEGSISTLTIQRTEQRDSAMYRCASSSRTELYEQYFGPGTRLTVT.

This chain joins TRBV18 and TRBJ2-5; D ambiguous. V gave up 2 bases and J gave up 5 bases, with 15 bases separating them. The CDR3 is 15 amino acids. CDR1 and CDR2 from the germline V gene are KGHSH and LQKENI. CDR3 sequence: CASSPNFPVGETQYF. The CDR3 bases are TGTGCCAGCTCACCAAACTTCCCGGTCGGGGAGACCCAGTACTTC.

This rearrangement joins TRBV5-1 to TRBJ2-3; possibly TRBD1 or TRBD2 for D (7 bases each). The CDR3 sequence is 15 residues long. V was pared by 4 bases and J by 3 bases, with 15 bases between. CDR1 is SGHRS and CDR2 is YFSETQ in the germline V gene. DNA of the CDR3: TGCGCCAGCAGCCGAACAGGGGAGGGGACAGATACGCAGTATTTT. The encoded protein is CASSRTGEGTDTQYF.

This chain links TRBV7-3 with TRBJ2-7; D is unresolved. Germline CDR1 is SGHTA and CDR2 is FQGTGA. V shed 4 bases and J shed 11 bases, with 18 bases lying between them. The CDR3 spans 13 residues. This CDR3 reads CASSSQVETRKYF. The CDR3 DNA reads TGTGCCAGCAGCTCTCAAGTTGAGACAAGGAAGTACTTC.

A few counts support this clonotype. The CDR3 nucleotides are TGTGCCAGCGGACCGACAGGGGGAGAGACCCAGTACTTC. It encodes CASGPTGGETQYF. The V call is TRBV7-2, the J call TRBJ2-5; 9 bases match TRBD1. Germline loops: CDR1 SGHTA, CDR2 FQGNSA. CDR3 length: 13 residues. Trimming cost V 8 bases and J 4 bases; bases outside gene matches: 5.

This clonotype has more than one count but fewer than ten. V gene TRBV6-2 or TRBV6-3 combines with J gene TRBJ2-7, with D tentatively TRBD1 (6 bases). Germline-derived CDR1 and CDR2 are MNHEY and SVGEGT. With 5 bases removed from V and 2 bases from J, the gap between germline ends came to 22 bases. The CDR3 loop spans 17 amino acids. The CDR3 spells CASSTPLTGARTYEQYF. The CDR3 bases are TGTGCCAGCAGTACACCCCTGACAGGCGCCCGGACCTACGAGCAGTACTTC.